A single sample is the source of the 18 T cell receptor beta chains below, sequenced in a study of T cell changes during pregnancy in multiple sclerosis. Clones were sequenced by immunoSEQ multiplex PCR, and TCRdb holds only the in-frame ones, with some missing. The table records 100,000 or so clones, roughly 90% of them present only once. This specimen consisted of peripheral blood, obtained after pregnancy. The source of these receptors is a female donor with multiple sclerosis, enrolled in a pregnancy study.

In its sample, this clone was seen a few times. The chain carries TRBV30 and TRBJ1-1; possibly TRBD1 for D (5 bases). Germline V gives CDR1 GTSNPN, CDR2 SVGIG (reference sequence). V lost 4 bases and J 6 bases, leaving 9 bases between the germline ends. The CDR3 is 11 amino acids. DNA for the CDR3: TGTGCCTGGACCAGGGCCTCTGAAGCTTTCTTT. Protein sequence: CAWTRASEAFF.

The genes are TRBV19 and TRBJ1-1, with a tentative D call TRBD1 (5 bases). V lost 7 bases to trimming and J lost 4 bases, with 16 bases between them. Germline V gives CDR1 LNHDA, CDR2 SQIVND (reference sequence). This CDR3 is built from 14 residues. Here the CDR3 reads CASNNRGLGTEAFF. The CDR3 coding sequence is TGTGCCAGTAATAATAGGGGCCTGGGCACTGAAGCTTTCTTT.

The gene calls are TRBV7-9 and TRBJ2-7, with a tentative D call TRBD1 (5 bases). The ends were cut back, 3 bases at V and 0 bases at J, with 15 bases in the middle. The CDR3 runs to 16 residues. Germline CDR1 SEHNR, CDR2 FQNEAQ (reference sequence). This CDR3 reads CASSFFVTASSYEQYF. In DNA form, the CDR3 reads TGTGCCAGCAGCTTTTTCGTGACAGCGTCCTCCTACGAGCAGTACTTC.

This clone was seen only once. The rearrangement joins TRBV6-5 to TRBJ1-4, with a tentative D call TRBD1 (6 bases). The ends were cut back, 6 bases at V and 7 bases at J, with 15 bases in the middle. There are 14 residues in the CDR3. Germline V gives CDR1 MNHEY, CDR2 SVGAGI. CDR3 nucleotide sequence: TGTGCCAGCAGCGCCGGGACACGAATTGAAAAACTGTTTTTT. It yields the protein CASSAGTRIEKLFF.

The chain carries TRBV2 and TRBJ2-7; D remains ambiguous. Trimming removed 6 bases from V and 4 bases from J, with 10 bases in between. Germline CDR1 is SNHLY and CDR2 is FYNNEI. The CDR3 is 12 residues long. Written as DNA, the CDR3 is TGTGCCAGCAGGCCCAGTCCATACGAGCAGTACTTC. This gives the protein CASRPSPYEQYF.

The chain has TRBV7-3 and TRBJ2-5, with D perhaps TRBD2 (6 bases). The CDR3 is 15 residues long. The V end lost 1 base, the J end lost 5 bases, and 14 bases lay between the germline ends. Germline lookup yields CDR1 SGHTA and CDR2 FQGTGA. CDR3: CASSLRGDREETQYF. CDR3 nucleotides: TGTGCCAGCAGCTTAAGGGGGGATAGGGAGGAGACCCAGTACTTC.

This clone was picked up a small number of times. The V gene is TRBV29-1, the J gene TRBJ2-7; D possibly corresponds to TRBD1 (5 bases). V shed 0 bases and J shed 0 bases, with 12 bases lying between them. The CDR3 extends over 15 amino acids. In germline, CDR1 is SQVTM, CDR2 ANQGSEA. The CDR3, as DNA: TGCAGCGTTGAAGATTATAGGGGTAACTCCTACGAGCAGTACTTC. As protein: CSVEDYRGNSYEQYF.

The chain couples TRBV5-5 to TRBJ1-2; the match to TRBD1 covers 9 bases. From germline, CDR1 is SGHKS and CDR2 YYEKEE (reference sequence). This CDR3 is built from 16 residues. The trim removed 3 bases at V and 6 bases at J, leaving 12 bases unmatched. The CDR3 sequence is CASSSVPGQGLDGYTF. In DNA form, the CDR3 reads TGTGCCAGCAGCTCCGTCCCGGGACAGGGTTTGGATGGCTACACCTTC.

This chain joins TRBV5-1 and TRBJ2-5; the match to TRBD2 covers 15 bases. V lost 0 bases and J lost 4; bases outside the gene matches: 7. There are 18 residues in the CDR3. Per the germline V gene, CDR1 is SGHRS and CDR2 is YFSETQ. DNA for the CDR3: TGCGCCAGCAGCTTGGCGGGACTAGCGGGAGGAAGAGGAGAGACCCAGTACTTC. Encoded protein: CASSLAGLAGGRGETQYF.

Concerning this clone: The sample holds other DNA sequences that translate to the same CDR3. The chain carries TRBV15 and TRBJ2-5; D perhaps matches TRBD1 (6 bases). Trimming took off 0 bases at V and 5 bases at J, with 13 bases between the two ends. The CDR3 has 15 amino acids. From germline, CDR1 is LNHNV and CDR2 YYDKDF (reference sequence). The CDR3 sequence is CATSRDGQGWETQYF. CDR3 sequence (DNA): TGTGCCACCAGCAGAGATGGGCAGGGGTGGGAGACCCAGTACTTC.

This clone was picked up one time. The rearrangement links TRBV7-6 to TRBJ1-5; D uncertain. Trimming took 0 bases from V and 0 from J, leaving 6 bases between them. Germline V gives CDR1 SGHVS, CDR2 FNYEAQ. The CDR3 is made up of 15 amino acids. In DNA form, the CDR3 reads TGTGCCAGCAGCTTAGCCGGGTCTAGCAATCAGCCCCAGCATTTT. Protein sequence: CASSLAGSSNQPQHF.

Here the CDR3 reads CASSLTPGVIHEQFF. CDR3 coding DNA: TGTGCCAGCAGCTTAACCCCGGGAGTTATCCATGAGCAGTTCTTC. V usage is TRBV7-3 and J usage is TRBJ2-1; D possibly corresponds to TRBD2 (6 bases). With 0 bases removed from V and 8 bases from J, the gap between germline ends came to 14 bases. The CDR3 runs 15 residues. Germline V gene sequence: CDR1 SGHTA, CDR2 FQGTGA.

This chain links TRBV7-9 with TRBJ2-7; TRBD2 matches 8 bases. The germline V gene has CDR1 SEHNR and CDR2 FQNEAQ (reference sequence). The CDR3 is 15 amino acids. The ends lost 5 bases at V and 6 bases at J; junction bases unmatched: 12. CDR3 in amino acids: CASSRGGQAISEQYF. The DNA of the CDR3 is TGTGCCAGCAGCCGGGGGGGGCAGGCGATAAGCGAGCAGTACTTC.

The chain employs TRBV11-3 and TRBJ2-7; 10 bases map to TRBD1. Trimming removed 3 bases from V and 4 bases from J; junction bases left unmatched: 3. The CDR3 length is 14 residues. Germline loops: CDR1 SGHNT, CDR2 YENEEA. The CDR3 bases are TGTGCCAGCAGCTTGCCGGGACAGGGGTACGAGCAGTACTTC. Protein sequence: CASSLPGQGYEQYF.

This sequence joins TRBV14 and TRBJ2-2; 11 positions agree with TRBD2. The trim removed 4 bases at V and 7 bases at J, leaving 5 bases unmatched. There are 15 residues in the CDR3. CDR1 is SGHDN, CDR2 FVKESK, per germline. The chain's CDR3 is CASSPWTSGHGELFF. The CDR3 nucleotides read TGTGCCAGCAGCCCGTGGACTAGCGGGCACGGGGAGCTGTTTTTT.

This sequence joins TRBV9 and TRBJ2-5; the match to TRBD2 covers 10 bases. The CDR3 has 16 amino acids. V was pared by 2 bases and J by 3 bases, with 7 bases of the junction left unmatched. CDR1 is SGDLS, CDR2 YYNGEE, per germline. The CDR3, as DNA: TGTGCCAGCAGCGTCCTGGAGCGGGGGGGAAAAGAGACCCAGTACTTC. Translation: CASSVLERGGKETQYF.

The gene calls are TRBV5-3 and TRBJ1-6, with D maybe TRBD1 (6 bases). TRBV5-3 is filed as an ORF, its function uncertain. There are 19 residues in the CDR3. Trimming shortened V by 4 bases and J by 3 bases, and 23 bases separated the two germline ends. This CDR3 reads CARSIDRLDLSDYNSPLHF. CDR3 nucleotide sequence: TGTGCCAGAAGCATAGACAGGTTGGACCTATCGGACTATAATTCACCCCTCCACTTT.

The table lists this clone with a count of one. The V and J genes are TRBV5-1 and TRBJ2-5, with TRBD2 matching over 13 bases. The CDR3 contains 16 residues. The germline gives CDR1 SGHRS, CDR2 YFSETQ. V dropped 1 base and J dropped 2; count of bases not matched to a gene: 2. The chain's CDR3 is CASSLLGLAGQETQYF. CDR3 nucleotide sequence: TGCGCCAGCAGCTTGCTGGGACTAGCGGGACAAGAGACCCAGTACTTC.